The rows below give T cell receptor beta chains drawn from one sample of a study of post-analysis software for immune sequencing data. TCRdb redid the calling of the PCR reads with MiXCR, one entry per CDR3 protein. The table lists hundreds of thousands of distinct CDR3 sequences, 25% to 30% of them singletons. The sequenced sample was blood. The receptors were gathered from a girl between 5 and 17 years old with multiple sclerosis. The CDR3 runs from the conserved cysteine through the conserved F or W. Fields, in order: J gene, V gene, clone size, CDR3 protein. Some rows have no size entry. The others give once, few or many, or a class for an expanded clone.

TRBJ2-1 | TRBV10-3 | . | CAISNKAGYEQFF
TRBJ2-1 | TRBV20-1 | many | CSASPAGGVNEQFF
TRBJ2-5 | TRBV20-1 | many | CSARDRTGLNQETQYF
TRBJ2-5 | TRBV24-1 | few | CATSEPTVLGTQYF
TRBJ2-5 | TRBV4-1 | . | CASSQDLTIETQYF
TRBJ2-1 | TRBV6-5 | few | CASSYSPGDRAYNEQFF
TRBJ2-7 | TRBV6-2/TRBV6-3 | few | CASLGTSNEQYF
TRBJ1-5 | TRBV24-1 | . | CATSDLQGEPQHF
TRBJ1-1 | TRBV19 | . | CASPPNSNTEAFF
TRBJ2-5 | TRBV20-1 | few | CSARRNSGGASETQYF
TRBJ2-2 | TRBV29-1 | . | CSVADRASLGELFF
TRBJ1-4 | TRBV7-9 | few | CASSLSAGRAEKLFF
TRBJ2-5 | TRBV7-2 | . | CASSRPGERLLQETQYF
TRBJ1-4 | TRBV7-8 | few | CASRNGRAPANEKLFF
TRBJ1-1 | TRBV11-2 | few | CASSSRALATEAFF
TRBJ1-5 | TRBV6-2/TRBV6-3 | . | CASRTGTAHSNQPQHF
TRBJ2-1 | TRBV12-3/TRBV12-4 | . | CASSWGGLTNEQFF
TRBJ2-2 | TRBV11-2 | . | CASSDGTFTGELFF
TRBJ2-3 | TRBV14 | . | CASSRVRGCTDTQYF
TRBJ2-1 | TRBV7-2 | . | CASSPRASSGVYNEQFF
TRBJ1-4 | TRBV6-1 | . | CASSADRRLREKLFF
TRBJ2-1 | TRBV20-1 | few | CSALQRGNYNEQFF
TRBJ2-7 | TRBV20-1 | few | CSAREPGTVTYEQYF
TRBJ2-5 | TRBV29-1 | few | CSVLHRGETQYF
TRBJ2-1 | TRBV3-1 | . | CASAKKGLAAYNEQFF
TRBJ2-7 | TRBV29-1 | . | CSVDSGTTSYNEQYF
TRBJ2-1 | TRBV20-1 | . | CSASRTGGYGEQFF
TRBJ2-5 | TRBV6-1 | once | CASSESRGRETQYF
TRBJ2-1 | TRBV29-1 | . | CSVEGHGYNEQFF
TRBJ1-1 | TRBV12-3/TRBV12-4 | few | CASSPGRRNTEAFF
TRBJ1-6 | TRBV7-2 | . | CASSRGFDSPLHF
TRBJ2-3 | TRBV7-8 | . | CASSISSGRAHDTQYF
TRBJ1-2 | TRBV6-5 | . | CASRYSTGPTGGYTF
TRBJ1-2 | TRBV7-9 | . | CASSSGQGDYGYTF
TRBJ2-6 | TRBV27 | many | CATAGFSGANVLTF
TRBJ1-2 | TRBV27 | few | CASSFQATYGYTF
TRBJ2-3 | TRBV7-9 | . | CASSKLRGDTQYF
TRBJ2-7 | TRBV5-5 | . | CASSSGSLEQYF
TRBJ2-7 | TRBV5-5 | few | CASSAGDGTASYEQYF
TRBJ1-4 | TRBV7-2 | few | CASSLGGQGWINEKLFF
TRBJ2-3 | TRBV3-1 | . | CASCQELTDTQYF
TRBJ1-6 | TRBV5-5 | . | CASSRDRGRLRFGAPLHF
TRBJ1-2 | TRBV12-3/TRBV12-4 | few | CASRSLGGEGGYTF
TRBJ2-5 | TRBV28 | few | CASNPYREQETQYF
TRBJ2-1 | TRBV28 | . | CASRASRYGGQFF
TRBJ1-2 | TRBV5-4 | few | CASSSPQGVYYGYTF
TRBJ2-7 | TRBV4-2 | few | CASSQRQGASSGRTYEQYF
TRBJ2-5 | TRBV20-1 | few | CSARRTGGYGETQYF
TRBJ2-1 | TRBV10-3 | . | CAISGPGGGGGYNEQFF
TRBJ2-1 | TRBV28 | once | CASSLIQGARNEQFF